Here is one T cell receptor beta chain with its context. Clones were read by immunoSEQ multiplex PCR, and TCRdb kept only the in-frame ones, dropping some. The sample shows 95,000 to 100,000 clones, about nine tenths of them seen only once. CDR1 and CDR2 from the germline V gene are SGHRS and YFSETQ. V lost 1 base to trimming and J lost 3 bases, with 12 bases between them. This CDR3 is 15 amino acids long. These data belong to a study of siplizumab effects on memory and regulatory T cells. The sample comprised non-Treg CD4+ T cells sorted from blood. This chain uses TRBV5-1 with TRBJ2-3, with a weak D call TRBD1 (5 bases). The TCR was taken from a human donor in good health. As DNA, the CDR3 is TGCGCCAGCAGCTTGTTTCCCAGGGCGACAGATACGCAGTATTTT. Translated: CASSLFPRATDTQYF.